The clone carrying this T cell receptor beta chain has at least ten counts. Its antigen is not known. The sample originates from a study of T cells in Graves' hyperthyroidism and ophthalmopathy. Study-level results: Prediction of ophthalmopathy progression came a median roughly 6.6 months pre-onset.

Researchers amplified the TCR beta CDR3 regions from RNA transcripts. A first-round RT-PCR of the TCR CDR3 used the HTBI primer set. TCRdb re-called the multiplex PCR reads through MiXCR, storing one row per CDR3 protein. The table lists fewer than 850,000 distinct CDR3 sequences, roughly 17% of them singletons. Disease duration under 2 months; hyperthyroidism patients were aged 18 to 65. The study based diagnoses on clinical symptoms, serum thyroxine and TRAb, thyroid ultrasound and orbital computed tomography. Sequenced sample: blood. This clonotype was obtained from a man aged 50 to 60 with Graves' hyperthyroidism.

CDR3 nucleotides: TGTGCCAGCAGTTTGGGGGATCAGCCCCAGCATTTT. It codes for CASSLGDQPQHF. The chain couples TRBV12-3 or TRBV12-4 to TRBJ1-5; a possible D gene is TRBD1 (5 bases). This CDR3 comprises 12 residues. The ends were cut back, 3 bases at V and 5 bases at J, with 5 bases in the middle.